The next 3 T cell receptor beta chains were all read from a single sample in a study of blood T cell repertoires in COVID-19. Some clones are missing from TCRdb's copy, which holds only in-frame ones; the method was immunoSEQ multiplex PCR. Altogether 210,000 or so clones are present, approximately 85% being singletons, with the ten largest covering approximately 8.1%. The sequencing sample was made of peripheral blood. The origin of the receptors is a woman in her 50s with active or convalescent COVID-19.

The rearrangement links TRBV14 to TRBJ1-4; D is perhaps TRBD1 (5 bases). The CDR3 extends over 13 amino acids. In germline, CDR1 is SGHDN, CDR2 FVKESK. The V end lost 4 bases, the J end lost 5 bases, and 8 bases lay between the germline ends. The CDR3 spells CASSRGYNEKLFF. CDR3 nucleotides: TGTGCCAGCAGCCGGGGCTACAATGAAAAACTGTTTTTT.

V is TRBV28 and J is TRBJ1-3; D is ambiguous. CDR3 length: 12 amino acids. Deletions cut 1 base from V and 4 bases from J, with 2 bases between. Germline CDR1 MDHEN, CDR2 SYDVKM. CDR3 in DNA: TGTGCCAGCAGTTTATTAGGAAACACCATATATTTT. Its protein product is CASSLLGNTIYF.

A remark on this clone: The same CDR3 can be traced to other DNA sequences in this sample. The chain has TRBV28 and TRBJ1-1, with 8 bases that match TRBD1. The length of the CDR3 is 13 residues. Trimming took 4 bases from V and 4 from J; bases not matched to a gene: 2. Germline values: CDR1 MDHEN, CDR2 SYDVKM. The CDR3 loop reads CASSSGTGTEAFF. The CDR3 region has the DNA TGTGCCAGCAGTTCTGGGACAGGCACTGAAGCTTTCTTT.